Listed below are T cell receptor beta chains from one sample, sequenced in a study of blood T cell repertoires in COVID-19. TCRdb's table, derived via immunoSEQ multiplex PCR, lists solely in-frame clones and lacks some. The data contain 65,000 or so clones, roughly 74% of them seen just once; the ten biggest clones take up about 25%. The specimen was peripheral blood. These TCRs come from a human donor in a cohort sampled during active COVID-19. Each CDR3 is given with its conserved first and last residue. Fields, in order: V gene, clone size, D gene, J gene, CDR3 DNA, CDR3 protein. The D gene is left open where the match is weak. A clone size is listed for some rows: how often the clone was seen (once, few, many), or a class if it is expanded.

V: TRBV4-2; size: -; D: TRBD2; J: TRBJ2-5; DNA: TGTGCCAGCAGCCAGGGGACGGCGGGAGGGCGGGAGACCCAGTACTTC; CDR3: CASSQGTAGGRETQYF
V: TRBV5-1; size: -; D: TRBD1; J: TRBJ1-6; DNA: TGCGCCAGCAGCTTGGGGGGGACAGCCCGATCACCCCTCCACTTT; CDR3: CASSLGGTARSPLHF
V: TRBV6-2/TRBV6-3; size: -; D: -; J: TRBJ1-1; DNA: TGTGCCAGCAGCCCTCAGGGTCCGAACACTGAAGCTTTCTTT; CDR3: CASSPQGPNTEAFF
V: TRBV28; size: -; D: TRBD1; J: TRBJ1-5; DNA: TGTGCCAGCAGTTCTACTACAGGGGGCGCACTTCAGCCCCAGCATTTT; CDR3: CASSSTTGGALQPQHF
V: TRBV5-1; size: -; D: TRBD1; J: TRBJ1-5; DNA: TGCGCCAGCAGCTCCGGACAGGGTTATAATCAGCCCCAGCATTTT; CDR3: CASSSGQGYNQPQHF
V: TRBV2; size: once; D: TRBD1; J: TRBJ2-1; DNA: TGTGCCAGCAAGGGGTTCTCAGGGGGTGAGCAGTTCTTC; CDR3: CASKGFSGGEQFF
V: TRBV6-5; size: few; D: -; J: TRBJ1-4; DNA: TGTGCCAGCAGGGACCACGAGGGGGTCTTTGAAAAACTGTTTTTT; CDR3: CASRDHEGVFEKLFF
V: TRBV4-1; size: -; D: TRBD2; J: TRBJ2-1; DNA: TGCGCCAGCAGCCGCCCGGGACTAGCGGGAGCCGATGAGCAGTTCTTC; CDR3: CASSRPGLAGADEQFF
V: TRBV28; size: medium-sized; D: -; J: TRBJ1-6; DNA: TGTGCCAGCAGGCGCGGGGATTCACCCCTCCACTTT; CDR3: CASRRGDSPLHF
V: TRBV6-5; size: -; D: TRBD2; J: TRBJ2-1; DNA: TGTGCCAGCAGTTACTCAGGGACTACCTACAATGAGCAGTTCTTC; CDR3: CASSYSGTTYNEQFF
V: TRBV5-4; size: -; D: -; J: TRBJ2-4; DNA: TGTGCCAGCAGCTTGGAGCAAGGGGGGGTCCTCTTC; CDR3: CASSLEQGGVLF
V: TRBV7-8; size: -; D: -; J: TRBJ2-1; DNA: TGTGCCAGCAGTATTGGGGCCCAGCACTTCCTTAGGGATGAGCAGTTCTTC; CDR3: CASSIGAQHFLRDEQFF
V: TRBV28; size: -; D: TRBD1; J: TRBJ1-2; DNA: TGTGCCAGCAAGGTCACACAGGGGGCCTACTATGGCTACACCTTC; CDR3: CASKVTQGAYYGYTF
V: TRBV12-3/TRBV12-4; size: -; D: -; J: TRBJ1-6; DNA: TGTGCCAGCAGTTTTGGGGGCTCACCCCTCCACTTT; CDR3: CASSFGGSPLHF
V: TRBV15; size: -; D: -; J: TRBJ2-7; DNA: TGTGCCACCAGCAGGGAGATTTCCTACGAGCAGTACTTC; CDR3: CATSREISYEQYF
V: TRBV15; size: -; D: TRBD1; J: TRBJ1-1; DNA: TGTGCCACCAGCAGACAGGGGGAAGAAGCTTTCTTT; CDR3: CATSRQGEEAFF
V: TRBV2; size: -; D: -; J: TRBJ1-2; DNA: TGTGCCAGCAGGGGCGCAGGGCAGGGTAACTATGGCTACACCTTC; CDR3: CASRGAGQGNYGYTF
V: TRBV24-1; size: few; D: -; J: TRBJ2-2; DNA: TGTGCCACCAGTTTCATGTCCGGGGAGCTGTTTTTT; CDR3: CATSFMSGELFF
V: TRBV6-5; size: -; D: -; J: TRBJ2-7; DNA: TGTGCCAGCAGTCCGTCGGGCTACGAGCAGTACTTC; CDR3: CASSPSGYEQYF
V: TRBV5-1; size: -; D: -; J: TRBJ2-7; DNA: TGCGCCAGCAGCTTTGTAACTGACTACGAGCAGTACTTC; CDR3: CASSFVTDYEQYF
V: TRBV18; size: -; D: -; J: TRBJ2-5; DNA: TGTGCCAGCTCACCAAGGGAGCGGCGGGAGACCCAGTACTTC; CDR3: CASSPRERRETQYF
V: TRBV19; size: -; D: -; J: TRBJ1-6; DNA: TGTGCCAGCCACCCGGGATCCGCGGGGAATTCACCCCTCCACTTT; CDR3: CASHPGSAGNSPLHF
V: TRBV5-4; size: -; D: TRBD2; J: TRBJ2-3; DNA: TGTGCCAGCAGCAAAGGACTAGCGGGAGTGAATACGCAGTATTTT; CDR3: CASSKGLAGVNTQYF
V: TRBV5-4; size: -; D: TRBD2; J: TRBJ2-5; DNA: TGTGCCAGCAGCTTGGGGGGGAGGGGCTCCCAAGAGACCCAGTACTTC; CDR3: CASSLGGRGSQETQYF
V: TRBV25-1; size: -; D: TRBD2; J: TRBJ2-1; DNA: TGTGCCAGCAGTACTAGCGGGAGCTACAATGAGCAGTTCTTC; CDR3: CASSTSGSYNEQFF
V: TRBV5-6; size: -; D: TRBD2; J: TRBJ2-1; DNA: TGTGCCAGCAGCCTTAGCGGGAGGCCCTACAATGAGCAGTTCTTC; CDR3: CASSLSGRPYNEQFF
V: TRBV4-2; size: -; D: TRBD1; J: TRBJ1-6; DNA: TGTGCCAGCACCCTAGGACAGGCTAATTCACCCCTCCACTTT; CDR3: CASTLGQANSPLHF
V: TRBV5-4; size: -; D: TRBD1; J: TRBJ2-5; DNA: TGTGCCAGCAGCCGCGACAGGGGGCGGGAGACCCAGTACTTC; CDR3: CASSRDRGRETQYF
V: TRBV30; size: few; D: TRBD1; J: TRBJ2-1; DNA: TGTGCCTGGAGCGAGGGGACAGGGCTGGCAAATGAGCAGTTCTTC; CDR3: CAWSEGTGLANEQFF
V: TRBV2; size: -; D: TRBD1; J: TRBJ1-6; DNA: TGTGCCAGCAGTCAGACAGGGGCCTATAATTCACCCCTCCACTTT; CDR3: CASSQTGAYNSPLHF
V: TRBV19; size: -; D: -; J: TRBJ1-1; DNA: TGTGCCAGTACCGAGCCAGGGTGGGGCACTGAAGCTTTCTTT; CDR3: CASTEPGWGTEAFF
V: TRBV6-5; size: -; D: -; J: TRBJ2-3; DNA: TGTGCCAGCAGTCAGATGGTAGCATCCCCAGATACGCAGTATTTT; CDR3: CASSQMVASPDTQYF
V: TRBV27; size: -; D: TRBD1; J: TRBJ1-2; DNA: TGTGCCAGCAGTTTTCTGGGACAGGGACAATATGGCTACACCTTC; CDR3: CASSFLGQGQYGYTF
V: TRBV5-5; size: -; D: TRBD1; J: TRBJ2-7; DNA: TGTGCCAGCAGCTTCCCCGGACAGGGGGAGTACTTC; CDR3: CASSFPGQGEYF
V: TRBV5-6; size: -; D: -; J: TRBJ2-7; DNA: TGTGCCAGCAGCTTGTTCGGTCGCGAGCAGTACTTC; CDR3: CASSLFGREQYF
V: TRBV28; size: many; D: TRBD2; J: TRBJ2-1; DNA: TGTGCCAGCATCCCCGGTGGGCTAGCGGGGGGCAATGAGCAGTTCTTC; CDR3: CASIPGGLAGGNEQFF
V: TRBV11-3; size: -; D: -; J: TRBJ1-5; DNA: TGTGCCAGCTCTGGTGACAACAATCAGCCCCAGCATTTT; CDR3: CASSGDNNQPQHF
V: TRBV7-6; size: -; D: TRBD2; J: TRBJ2-3; DNA: TGTGCCAGCAGCATGGCGGGGGACCCTGTTCTTCGGGGGCAGTATTTT; CDR3: CASSMAGDPVLRGQYF
V: TRBV9; size: -; D: -; J: TRBJ2-1; DNA: TGTGCCAGCAGCCCATTAGAGGGTGAGCAGTTCTTC; CDR3: CASSPLEGEQFF
V: TRBV6-6; size: once; D: TRBD1; J: TRBJ2-1; DNA: TGTGCCAGCAGCCAGGGCCCGGGACAGGGGAGGAATGAGCAGTTCTTC; CDR3: CASSQGPGQGRNEQFF